These 3 T cell receptor beta chains were all obtained from the same sample, sequenced in a study of T-cell reconstitution after alpha-beta-depleted transplantation in children. The TCRbeta library incorporated unique molecular identifiers. TCRdb used MiXCR to reprocess the PCR reads, holding one entry per CDR3 protein. The sample includes hundreds of thousands of distinct CDR3 sequences, roughly a tenth of them seen just once. Specimen: PBMCs from the stem cell graft donor, collected from the stem cell graft. Every receptor here comes from a human donor who donated a stem cell graft to a child with acute lymphoblastic leukemia.

In its sample, this clonotype was seen a few times. This rearrangement joins TRBV20-1 to TRBJ2-1; 10 bases line up with TRBD1. The V gene's germline CDR1 is DFQATT and CDR2 SNEGSKA (reference sequence). Germline trimming cut 1 base from V and 3 bases from J; bases unmatched to any gene: 6. The CDR3 is 16 amino acids. CDR3 in DNA: TGCAGTGCTAGAGGGGCCCGGGACAGGGGCTACAATGAGCAGTTCTTC. It yields the protein CSARGARDRGYNEQFF.

This clonotype was seen repeatedly, ten times or more. This sequence joins TRBV12-3 or TRBV12-4 and TRBJ1-1; TRBD1 is a possible D gene (5 bases). Trimming shortened V by 7 bases and J by 2 bases, and 14 bases separated the two germline ends. The CDR3 runs to 14 residues. The chain's CDR3 is CASKVGQDNTEAFF. CDR3 coding DNA: TGTGCCAGCAAAGTTGGACAAGATAACACTGAAGCTTTCTTT.

A few counts support this clonotype. This rearrangement joins TRBV5-8 to TRBJ2-7; TRBD2 might be the D (5 bases). This CDR3 spans 15 amino acids. The germline gives CDR1 SGHTS, CDR2 YDEGEE. Trimming left V 3 bases short and J 2 bases short, with 15 bases between. CDR3 sequence (DNA): TGTGCCAGCAGCTCCAGGACGGGAACAACCTACGAGCAGTACTTC. It encodes CASSSRTGTTYEQYF.